What follows is one T cell receptor beta chain and its context. How the authors handled the data: It was from reference gene primer amplification that nucleated cell counts were estimated. Clones were read by immunoSEQ multiplex PCR, and TCRdb kept only the in-frame ones, dropping some. V and J calls and clone size are given by that table; D and trimming were obtained from the DNA. The sample lists approximately 72,000 clones; more than 80% were seen once. This specimen comes from a study of blood T cell repertoires in COVID-19. Study-level background: Acute and convalescent COVID-19 samples came from the United States, Italy and Spain. From T cells, B-cell-depleted T cells, or PBMCs came the material, which was cDNA or gDNA.

The clonotype comes from an elderly woman with active or convalescent COVID-19. Sequencing was carried out using peripheral blood.

CDR3 in DNA: TGTGCCAGCAGCTTATCAGCCCCCCGGGGGTCCCTCTATGGCTACACCTTC. Amino acids: CASSLSAPRGSLYGYTF. This chain uses TRBV7-2 with TRBJ1-2; D may be TRBD1 (5 bases). Trimming took off 2 bases at V and 4 bases at J, with 20 bases between the two ends. The CDR3 is 17 residues long. Germline assignment: CDR1 SGHTA and CDR2 FQGNSA.